These 27 T cell receptor beta chains share one sample of origin, sequenced in a study of PD-1 blockade in classical Hodgkin lymphoma. This table comes from immunoSEQ multiplex PCR, and its TCRdb copy is limited to in-frame clones, with some not included. The table has 21,000 or so clones, 74% seen once; the top ten hold about a fifth. Each patient's relapse followed autologous stem cell transplantation, and brentuximab vedotin exposure varied. The material was peripheral blood mononuclear cells (PBMCs), obtained at baseline. These receptors were taken from a human donor with classical Hodgkin lymphoma.

This clone came up a few times. The chain uses TRBV6-5 and TRBJ1-2, with TRBD1 matching over 7 bases. J gave up 8 bases and V 0 bases, and 9 bases lay outside the gene matches. Germline CDR1 MNHEY, CDR2 SVGAGI. This CDR3 spans 15 amino acids. The CDR3, as DNA: TGTGCCAGCAGTTACTCGGGAGGGGGCGCGATAGGCTACACCTTC. Amino acid sequence: CASSYSGGGAIGYTF.

This chain connects TRBV28 to TRBJ1-2, with D possibly TRBD1 on 5 matching bases. From germline, CDR1 is MDHEN and CDR2 SYDVKM. CDR3 length: 16 amino acids. Trimming left V 4 bases short and J 4 bases short, with 19 bases between. The DNA of the CDR3 is TGTGCCAGCAGTTCCCTCTTGGCGGAAGGGACCTATGGCTACACCTTC. As protein: CASSSLLAEGTYGYTF.

The chain joins TRBV30 to TRBJ2-3; maybe TRBD2 (5 bases). Deletions cut 3 bases from V and 6 bases from J, with 10 bases between. The CDR3 runs to 12 residues. Per germline, CDR1 GTSNPN and CDR2 SVGIG (reference sequence). DNA of the CDR3: TGTGCCTGGAGCGCCACTAGTGATACGCAGTATTTT. It specifies CAWSATSDTQYF.

The chain combines TRBV9 with TRBJ1-2, with no clear D. Per the germline V gene, CDR1 is SGDLS and CDR2 is YYNGEE. V was cut by 0 bases and J by 2 bases, with 11 bases left in between. This CDR3 comprises 15 residues. The CDR3 is CASSVAATENYGYTF. The CDR3 DNA follows: TGTGCCAGCAGCGTAGCGGCGACGGAAAACTATGGCTACACCTTC. Using reference TRBV9 and TRBJ1-2 for the parts outside the CDR3, the full variable domain is DSGVTQTPKHLITATGQRVTLRCSPRSGDLSVYWYQQSLDQGLQFLIQYYNGEERAKGNILERFSAQQFPDLHSELNLSSLELGDSALYFCASSVAATENYGYTFGSGTRLTVV.

Ten or more counts support this clone. The V call is TRBV29-1, the J call TRBJ2-7; D might be TRBD1 (5 bases). The V gene lost 8 bases and the J gene lost 3 bases, with 14 bases spanning the gap. The germline CDR1 and CDR2 sequences are SQVTM and ANQGSEA. The CDR3 sequence is 12 residues long. The CDR3 sequence is CSCYIQGYEQYF. The DNA for the CDR3 is TGCAGCTGCTACATTCAGGGCTACGAGCAGTACTTC.

The chain joins TRBV11-2 to TRBJ2-7; 12 nucleotides agree with TRBD2. V was clipped by 0 bases and J by 2 bases; unmatched bases: 5. The germline V gene has CDR1 SGHAT and CDR2 FQNNGV. The CDR3 length is 17 residues. CDR3 DNA: TGTGCCAGCAGCTTAGAACTAGCGGGAGGCCGGGCCTACGAGCAGTACTTC. Amino acids: CASSLELAGGRAYEQYF.

V is TRBV5-6 and J is TRBJ2-5; TRBD1 matches 8 bases. CDR1 SGHDT and CDR2 YYEEEE come from the germline V gene. CDR3 length: 13 residues. The V gene end was trimmed by 4 bases and the J gene end by 6 bases; junction bases not matched to a gene: 5. The chain's CDR3 is CASSKGQVKTQYF. The CDR3, as DNA: TGTGCCAGCAGCAAGGGACAGGTAAAGACCCAGTACTTC.

The chain uses TRBV7-2 and TRBJ2-1; 15 bases align to TRBD2. The CDR3 is 15 amino acids. Germline CDR1 SGHTA, CDR2 FQGNSA. The J segment lost 10 bases and the V segment lost 4 bases, leaving 5 bases of the junction unmatched. The CDR3 bases are TGTGCCAGCAGCTCCGGGACTAGCGGGGGGCGAGAGCAGTTCTTC. It is translated as CASSSGTSGGREQFF.

V usage is TRBV6-6 and J usage is TRBJ2-1; no definite D call. Deletions cut 1 base from V and 1 base from J, with 11 bases between. Looked up from germline, CDR1 is MNHNY and CDR2 is SVGAGI (reference sequence). The CDR3 sequence is 16 residues long. DNA for the CDR3: TGTGCCAGCAGTTACTTCCAGAAACCATCCTACAATGAGCAGTTCTTC. Encoded protein: CASSYFQKPSYNEQFF.

V and J are TRBV27 and TRBJ2-2, with D possibly TRBD1 on 6 matching bases. With 3 bases removed from V and 5 bases from J, the gap between germline ends came to 10 bases. Looked up from germline, CDR1 is MNHEY and CDR2 is SMNVEV (reference sequence). CDR3 length: 14 amino acids. Here the CDR3 reads CASSLSRGTGELFF. CDR3 DNA sequence: TGTGCCAGCAGTTTGAGCAGGGGAACCGGGGAGCTGTTTTTT.

The rearrangement links TRBV2 to TRBJ2-7; TRBD1 aligns across 7 bases. Germline CDR1 SNHLY, CDR2 FYNNEI. Unmatched junction bases numbered 2, after V lost 6 bases and J lost 0 bases. The CDR3 is 13 residues long. Here the CDR3 reads CASRGDSSYEQYF. CDR3 DNA: TGTGCCAGCAGGGGGGACAGCTCCTACGAGCAGTACTTC.

V and J are TRBV18 and TRBJ1-4; D not resolved. V dropped 3 bases and J dropped 8 bases, with 13 bases sitting between them. The CDR3 length is 14 residues. Germline-derived CDR1 and CDR2 are KGHSH and LQKENI. The CDR3 nucleotides are TGTGCCAGCTCACCGGACGGCTTAGGGGAAAAACTGTTTTTT. As protein: CASSPDGLGEKLFF.

The V call is TRBV7-9, the J call TRBJ2-7; 10 bases align to TRBD1. With V trimmed by 3 bases and J by 4 bases, 6 bases remained unmatched. CDR3 length: 15 residues. From germline, CDR1 is SEHNR and CDR2 FQNEAQ (reference sequence). CDR3 residues: CASSFGQGVRYEQYF. The CDR3 nucleotides read TGTGCCAGCAGCTTCGGACAGGGGGTGAGGTACGAGCAGTACTTC.

The chain links TRBV5-1 to TRBJ2-2; TRBD1 is a possible D gene (5 bases). CDR1 is SGHRS and CDR2 is YFSETQ in the germline V gene. The CDR3 consists of 15 residues. Trimming cost V 5 bases and J 0 bases, with 11 bases left between them. In nucleotides, the CDR3 is TGCGCCAGCAGTTACCAGGGTACGAACACCGGGGAGCTGTTTTTT. It encodes CASSYQGTNTGELFF.

V gene TRBV4-3 combines with J gene TRBJ2-7; 8 bases map to TRBD1. Trimming took 0 bases from V and 5 from J; bases not matched to a gene: 6. CDR1 and CDR2 from the germline V gene are LGHNA and YSLEER. The CDR3 loop spans 15 amino acids. The CDR3 sequence: CASSQERTGFHEQYF. CDR3 bases: TGCGCCAGCAGCCAAGAAAGGACAGGGTTTCACGAGCAGTACTTC.

V and J are TRBV4-1 and TRBJ1-1; D might be TRBD1 (6 bases). With 4 bases removed from V and 0 bases from J, the gap between germline ends came to 15 bases. Germline V CDR1 and CDR2: MGHRA, YSYEKL. The CDR3 runs 16 residues. The CDR3 protein is CASSLSEDSLNTEAFF. DNA for the CDR3: TGCGCCAGCAGCCTCAGTGAGGACAGTCTGAACACTGAAGCTTTCTTT.

The rearrangement links TRBV7-2 to TRBJ1-2, with no clear D. The V gene's germline CDR1 is SGHTA and CDR2 FQGNSA. V lost 2 bases to trimming and J lost 0 bases, with 13 bases between them. The CDR3 has 16 amino acids. In DNA, the CDR3 is TGTGCCAGCAGCTTATTGCGACACGATTCTAACTATGGCTACACCTTC. Residues: CASSLLRHDSNYGYTF.

The chain employs TRBV7-9 and TRBJ2-1; the match to TRBD2 covers 12 bases. V dropped 2 bases and J dropped 8; count of bases not matched to a gene: 4. CDR1 is SEHNR, CDR2 FQNEAQ, per germline (reference sequence). The length of the CDR3 is 15 residues. CDR3 in amino acids: CASSLLAGGPDEQFF. CDR3 DNA: TGTGCCAGCAGCTTACTAGCGGGGGGGCCGGATGAGCAGTTCTTC.

The rearrangement joins TRBV5-4 to TRBJ2-6; D remains unclear. Germline V CDR1 and CDR2: SGHNT, YYREEE (reference sequence). V was trimmed by 4 bases and J by 0 bases, leaving 8 bases between them. The CDR3 is made up of 15 amino acids. Written as DNA, the CDR3 is TGTGCCAGCAGCGAATTGCTCTCTGGGGCCAACGTCCTGACTTTC. Amino acids: CASSELLSGANVLTF.

This rearrangement joins TRBV7-2 to TRBJ2-3; D is unresolved. Germline V CDR1 and CDR2: SGHTA, FQGNSA. Trimming left V 7 bases short and J 0 bases short, with 20 bases between. The CDR3 runs to 17 residues. CDR3 DNA: TGTGCCAGCATCCAGCGCGACTTGGCATCTAGCACAGATACGCAGTATTTT. Residues: CASIQRDLASSTDTQYF.

This clone was recorded a few times. The chain employs TRBV7-9 and TRBJ2-5; weak D call: TRBD1 (5 bases). The germline V gene encodes CDR1 SEHNR and CDR2 FQNEAQ (reference sequence). With 5 bases removed from V and 1 base from J, the gap between germline ends came to 8 bases. The CDR3 sequence is 13 residues long. In nucleotides, the CDR3 is TGTGCCAGCAGCGACAGCCGCCAAGAGACCCAGTACTTC. This translates into CASSDSRQETQYF.

This sequence joins TRBV14 and TRBJ2-3; 8 bases are shared with TRBD2. Unmatched junction bases numbered 2, after V lost 4 bases and J lost 5 bases. The CDR3 is 13 amino acids. Per germline, CDR1 SGHDN and CDR2 FVKESK. CDR3 sequence: CASSPGGGDTQYF. The CDR3 bases are TGTGCCAGCAGCCCCGGGGGGGGAGATACGCAGTATTTT.

V usage is TRBV29-1 and J usage is TRBJ2-1, with TRBD2 identical over 7 bases. Germline CDR1 is SQVTM and CDR2 is ANQGSEA. V trimming: 8 bases; J trimming: 0 bases; junction bases outside the gene matches: 7. This CDR3 comprises 14 residues. The CDR3 reads CSLSGASSYNEQFF. For the CDR3, the DNA is TGCAGCTTGAGCGGGGCAAGCTCCTACAATGAGCAGTTCTTC.

The chain employs TRBV4-3 and TRBJ1-3, with 12 bases that match TRBD1. The V gene end was trimmed by 4 bases and the J gene end by 4 bases; junction bases not matched to a gene: 5. Germline CDR1 and CDR2: LGHNA and YSLEER. The CDR3 loop spans 16 amino acids. The CDR3 DNA follows: TGCGCCAGCAGCCCCCGGGACAGGGGGCTGGGAAACACCATATATTTT. Its protein product is CASSPRDRGLGNTIYF.

The chain couples TRBV4-1 to TRBJ1-1; the D is unclear. The length of the CDR3 is 13 residues. CDR1 and CDR2 from the germline V gene are MGHRA and YSYEKL. The V and J ends lost 1 base and 6 bases respectively, with 9 bases between them. The CDR3 sequence is CASSQGDTSEAFF. CDR3 nucleotide sequence: TGCGCCAGCAGCCAAGGAGACACTTCTGAAGCTTTCTTT.

V usage is TRBV5-1 and J usage is TRBJ2-5; TRBD2 matches 12 bases. From germline, CDR1 is SGHRS and CDR2 YFSETQ. The CDR3 spans 16 residues. V gave up 4 bases and J gave up 0 bases; unmatched junction bases: 4. CDR3 nucleotides: TGCGCCAGCAGCGGGACTAGCGGGTCGTACCAAGAGACCCAGTACTTC. Protein sequence: CASSGTSGSYQETQYF. Based on the CDR3 plus reference TRBV5-1 and TRBJ2-5, the full variable domain is KAGVTQTPRYLIKTRGQQVTLSCSPISGHRSVSWYQQTPGQGLQFLFEYFSETQRNKGNFPGRFSGRQFSNSRSEMNVSTLELGDSALYLCASSGTSGSYQETQYFGPGTRLLVL.

The chain joins TRBV7-2 to TRBJ2-3; tentative D call: TRBD2 (5 bases). Deletions cut 5 bases from V and 6 bases from J, with 15 bases between. CDR1 and CDR2 (germline): SGHTA, FQGNSA. CDR3 length: 14 amino acids. This CDR3 reads CASSPGLRRDTQYF. The CDR3, as DNA: TGTGCCAGCAGCCCCGGACTGCGTAGGGATACGCAGTATTTT. Full variable domain (missing parts from reference TRBV7-2 and TRBJ2-3): GAGVSQSPSNKVTEKGKDVELRCDPISGHTALYWYRQSLGQGLEFLIYFQGNSAPDKSGLPSDRFSAERTGGSVSTLTIQRTQQEDSAVYLCASSPGLRRDTQYFGPGTRLTVL.